The text below deals with one T cell receptor beta chain. Its specificity is not known. Other nucleotide sequences from this sample produce the same CDR3. CD4+ cells underwent separation, giving CD45RA+ naive and CD45RA-negative memory subsets. Genomic DNA of every subset was divided equally among multiple immunoSEQ plates. Only in-frame clones appear in the TCRdb table, and some are missing; sequencing was by immunoSEQ multiplex PCR. In the table there are 700,000 or so clones, about three quarters of which are singletons. This specimen comes from a study of shared clonotypes between healthy human individuals. Turning to the study itself: CD4 naive and CD4 memory each took three plates per donor, while CD8 naive took two and CD8 memory one.

Broader study findings: Several donors held about 5% of naive CD4 clonotypes in common.

Trimming removed 4 bases at V and 1 base at J, with 8 bases between. CDR3 length equals 14 residues. Per germline, CDR1 LNHDA and CDR2 SQIVND (reference sequence). Sequencing was done on a sample of memory CD4+ T cells sorted from blood. This sample's subset: CD45RA-negative fraction. This sequence was found in a woman aged 25 to 45 in good health. This chain joins TRBV19 and TRBJ1-5; D possibly corresponds to TRBD1 (5 bases). Here the CDR3 DNA reads TGTGCCAGTAGTAAGGGGATGAGCAATCAGCCCCAGCATTTT. Translating gives CASSKGMSNQPQHF.